The source of this TCR beta chain is a study of T-cell memory formation after mild COVID-19. Study summary: For the most part, TCR clusters were specific to one donor. Study observations and caveats: CD4+ clones that contracted lay mainly in CM and EM; CD8+ ones lay in EMRA.

TCRdb reprocessed the 5' RACE reads via MiXCR and lists one record per CDR3 protein. The repertoire holds roughly 410,000 distinct CDR3 sequences, with 24% as singletons. With respect to this clonotype: Its target is unknown.

The source material was PBMCs or a T cell subset sorted from them (not recorded which). The clonotype comes from an adult woman who had mild COVID-19 (a few samples of this study predate the infection). Cell type and time point are not known.

CDR3: CASSQERGQAGEAFF. CDR3 sequence (DNA): TGTGCCAGCAGCCAAGAGAGGGGGCAGGCGGGTGAAGCTTTCTTT. V gene TRBV4-2 combines with J gene TRBJ1-1; 7 bases line up with TRBD1. CDR1 and CDR2 from the germline V gene are LGHNA and YNFKEQ. The CDR3 contains 15 residues. The V gene end was trimmed by 0 bases and the J gene end by 7 bases; junction bases not matched to a gene: 8.